The next 19 T cell receptor beta chains were all read from a single sample in a study of blood T cell repertoires in COVID-19. Only in-frame clones appear in the TCRdb table, and some are missing; sequencing was by immunoSEQ multiplex PCR. The table lists approximately 37,000 clones, over 70% of them singletons. Material for sequencing was peripheral blood. These receptors were collected from a human donor in a cohort sampled during active COVID-19.

The V gene is TRBV6-5, the J gene TRBJ2-5; 8 bases fit TRBD1. The germline gives CDR1 MNHEY, CDR2 SVGAGI. The junction had 6 bases not matched to a gene; V was cut back by 4 bases and J by 5 bases. The CDR3 extends over 14 amino acids. CDR3 in DNA: TGTGCCAGCAGTTCTGACAGGGGTGGGGAGACCCAGTACTTC. This translates into CASSSDRGGETQYF.

The chain joins TRBV28 to TRBJ2-1; TRBD2 aligns across 11 bases. Germline CDR1 reads MDHEN; CDR2 reads SYDVKM. The CDR3 is made up of 16 amino acids. Germline trimming cut 5 bases from V and 6 bases from J; bases unmatched to any gene: 9. The CDR3 coding sequence is TGTGCCAGCAGTCCACATAGCGGGAGGGCCTTCAATGAGCAGTTCTTC. Protein: CASSPHSGRAFNEQFF.

The J gene is TRBJ2-2, the V gene TRBV27; D not resolved. V shed 3 bases and J shed 7 bases, with 9 bases lying between them. Germline values: CDR1 MNHEY, CDR2 SMNVEV (reference sequence). This CDR3 has 13 residues. The chain's CDR3 is CASSFNGVGELFF. In DNA form, the CDR3 reads TGTGCCAGCAGTTTTAACGGTGTCGGGGAGCTGTTTTTT.

In its sample, this clone was seen once. V usage is TRBV30 and J usage is TRBJ2-6, with D tentatively TRBD1 (6 bases). CDR3 length: 14 residues. Trimming cost V 5 bases and J 3 bases, with 11 bases left between them. CDR1 GTSNPN and CDR2 SVGIG come from the germline V gene (reference sequence). The CDR3 nucleotides are TGTGCCTGGGCTTTCAGGGGTGGGGCCAACGTCCTGACTTTC. Amino acid sequence: CAWAFRGGANVLTF.

This clone is a singleton in its sample. The genes are TRBV15 and TRBJ1-1; no reliable D call. The V gene's germline CDR1 is LNHNV and CDR2 YYDKDF (reference sequence). The ends were cut back, 5 bases at V and 0 bases at J, with 7 bases in the middle. The CDR3 totals 13 residues. This chain's CDR3 is CATSYNVNTEAFF. The CDR3 nucleotides read TGTGCCACCAGCTATAATGTGAACACTGAAGCTTTCTTT.

V is TRBV3-1 (or the pseudogene TRBV3-2) and J is TRBJ2-7; 7 bases fit TRBD2. The germline CDR1 and CDR2 sequences are LGHDT and YNNKEL (reference sequence). CDR3 length: 13 residues. Germline trimming cut 4 bases from V and 1 base from J; bases unmatched to any gene: 1. Here the CDR3 reads CASSRGGSYEQYF. Here the CDR3 DNA reads TGTGCCAGCAGCCGGGGGGGGTCCTACGAGCAGTACTTC.

Written as DNA, the CDR3 is TGTGCCAGCTCACCACGCGGGAGGGCTTCGGACACCGGGGAGCTGTTTTTT. It codes for CASSPRGRASDTGELFF. The V and J genes are TRBV18 and TRBJ2-2, with 9 bases fitting TRBD2. V was clipped by 1 base and J by 3 bases; unmatched bases: 6. The CDR3 sequence is 17 residues long. CDR1 KGHSH and CDR2 LQKENI come from the germline V gene.

V usage is TRBV7-8 and J usage is TRBJ2-1; the D is unclear. CDR3 size: 12 residues. Germline V CDR1 and CDR2: SGHVS, FQNEAQ. V was trimmed by 5 bases and J by 6 bases, leaving 8 bases between them. CDR3 protein: CASSPPGNEQFF. For the CDR3, the DNA is TGTGCCAGCAGCCCTCCGGGCAATGAGCAGTTCTTC.

The chain couples TRBV24-1 to TRBJ2-1; D remains ambiguous. CDR3 length: 15 amino acids. Trimming stripped 3 bases from V and 8 bases from J, with 16 bases between. CDR1 and CDR2 from the germline V gene are KGHDR and SFDVKD. In DNA form, the CDR3 reads TGTGCCACCAGTGATGAGGCCCTTGGAGTAGATGAGCAGTTCTTC. Translating it yields CATSDEALGVDEQFF.

This chain uses TRBV19 with TRBJ2-2; tentative D call: TRBD1 (5 bases). This CDR3 is built from 15 residues. From germline, CDR1 is LNHDA and CDR2 SQIVND (reference sequence). Trimming took off 1 base at V and 6 bases at J, with 12 bases between the two ends. The CDR3 here is CASSIVVGRAGELFF. The CDR3 DNA follows: TGTGCCAGTAGTATAGTTGTCGGCAGGGCCGGGGAGCTGTTTTTT. Based on the CDR3 plus reference TRBV19 and TRBJ2-2, the full variable domain is DGGITQSPKYLFRKEGQNVTLSCEQNLNHDAMYWYRQDPGQGLRLIYYSQIVNDFQKGDIAEGYSVSREKKESFPLTVTSAQKNPTAFYLCASSIVVGRAGELFFGEGSRLTVL.

The rearrangement uses TRBV29-1 and TRBJ2-5; D is perhaps TRBD1 (7 bases). Germline-derived CDR1 and CDR2 are SQVTM and ANQGSEA. Trimming pared 7 bases from V and 6 bases from J, leaving 21 bases between. The CDR3 consists of 14 residues. The CDR3 protein is CSGYSAGGQQTQYF. CDR3 DNA sequence: TGCAGCGGATATTCTGCCGGGGGACAGCAGACCCAGTACTTC.

This chain joins TRBV19 and TRBJ2-1; the match to TRBD2 covers 11 bases. This CDR3 spans 15 amino acids. Germline V gene sequence: CDR1 LNHDA, CDR2 SQIVND (reference sequence). Trimming cost V 6 bases and J 2 bases; bases outside gene matches: 3. The CDR3 sequence: CASRLAGGAYNEQFF. The DNA of the CDR3 is TGTGCCAGTAGGCTAGCGGGAGGAGCCTACAATGAGCAGTTCTTC.

The chain links TRBV30 to TRBJ1-1; 8 bases line up with TRBD1. J gave up 7 bases and V 3 bases, and 10 bases lay outside the gene matches. Germline V gives CDR1 GTSNPN, CDR2 SVGIG (reference sequence). CDR3 length: 14 amino acids. Here the CDR3 DNA reads TGTGCCTGGAGCGCCGGGACAGGTATTGATGAAGCTTTCTTT. The encoded protein is CAWSAGTGIDEAFF.

This clone has more than one count but fewer than ten. The gene calls are TRBV4-1 and TRBJ1-4; 7 bases map to TRBD1. Germline trimming cut 6 bases from V and 4 bases from J; bases unmatched to any gene: 5. The length of the CDR3 is 14 residues. Germline CDR1 and CDR2: MGHRA and YSYEKL. The CDR3 sequence is CASSLGQYNEKLFF. The CDR3 DNA reads TGCGCCAGCAGTCTGGGACAGTATAATGAAAAACTGTTTTTT.

This clone has a single count. This sequence joins TRBV27 and TRBJ1-4; D remains unclear. The ends were cut back, 2 bases at V and 7 bases at J, with 20 bases in the middle. This CDR3 comprises 17 residues. CDR1 and CDR2 (germline): MNHEY, SMNVEV (reference sequence). CDR3: CASSLRGGEGRIEKLFF. CDR3 DNA: TGTGCCAGCAGTTTAAGAGGTGGGGAGGGAAGGATTGAAAAACTGTTTTTT.

This chain joins TRBV7-3 and TRBJ2-3, with D unresolved. V was cut by 4 bases and J by 2 bases, with 7 bases left in between. The CDR3 totals 13 residues. Germline V gives CDR1 SGHTA, CDR2 FQGTGA. The CDR3 loop reads CASSSQYTDTQYF. In DNA, the CDR3 is TGTGCCAGCAGCTCCCAGTACACAGATACGCAGTATTTT.

The V and J genes are TRBV5-4 and TRBJ2-5; 9 bases are shared with TRBD2. This CDR3 spans 18 amino acids. Germline trimming cut 3 bases from V and 1 base from J; bases unmatched to any gene: 13. The germline CDR1 and CDR2 sequences are SGHNT and YYREEE (reference sequence). The CDR3 region is CASSSRATSSGAQETQYF. Here the CDR3 DNA reads TGTGCCAGCAGCTCACGGGCAACCTCTAGCGGGGCCCAAGAGACCCAGTACTTC.

CDR3 nucleotide sequence: TGTGCCAGCAGTCCTCGACAGGGGGCTGGCTACACCTTC. Translating gives CASSPRQGAGYTF. The chain couples TRBV27 to TRBJ1-2, with TRBD1 matching 10 bases. The CDR3 consists of 13 residues. Germline V gives CDR1 MNHEY, CDR2 SMNVEV (reference sequence). The V and J ends lost 5 bases and 7 bases, in that order; junction bases with no gene match: 4.

This clone was seen once. The J gene is TRBJ1-5, the V gene TRBV6-6; D is possibly TRBD1 (5 bases). The CDR3 is 14 residues long. In germline, CDR1 is MNHNY, CDR2 SVGAGI (reference sequence). Trimming stripped 6 bases from V and 3 bases from J, with 12 bases between. CDR3 nucleotides: TGTGCCAGCAGGGGGGGTGGGGTCAATCAGCCCCAGCATTTT. Its protein product is CASRGGGVNQPQHF.